This T cell receptor beta chain stems from a study of shared clonotypes between healthy human individuals. At the level of the study: Participating donors consisted of a couple of women and a few men aged 18 to 49.

This clone has more than one count but fewer than ten. Deep-level assay runs were performed. TCRdb's table, derived via immunoSEQ multiplex PCR, lists solely in-frame clones and lacks some. The sample includes about 460,000 clones, 60% to 80% of them seen just once. All donors were Caucasian adults living in Nashville, Tennessee. Sequencing was done on a sample of PBMCs. The TCR comes from a woman aged 40-49 years in good health. Some clones in this sample may be carry-over from other donors' samples.

CDR3: CASSLRGFTEAFF. In nucleotides, the CDR3 is TGCGCCAGCAGCTTGCGTGGATTCACTGAAGCTTTCTTT. This chain connects TRBV5-1 to TRBJ1-1; D gene uncertain. The CDR3 consists of 13 residues. V shed 1 base and J shed 4 bases, with 8 bases lying between them. Per the germline V gene, CDR1 is SGHRS and CDR2 is YFSETQ.